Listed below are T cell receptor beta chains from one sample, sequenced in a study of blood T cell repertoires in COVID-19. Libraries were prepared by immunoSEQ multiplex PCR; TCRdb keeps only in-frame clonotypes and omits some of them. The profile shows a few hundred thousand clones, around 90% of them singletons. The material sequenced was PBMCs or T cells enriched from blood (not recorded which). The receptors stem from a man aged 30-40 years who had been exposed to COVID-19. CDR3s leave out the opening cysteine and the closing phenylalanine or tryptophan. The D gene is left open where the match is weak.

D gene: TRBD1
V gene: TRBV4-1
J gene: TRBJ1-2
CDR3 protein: ASSQEAWTGKRGYT

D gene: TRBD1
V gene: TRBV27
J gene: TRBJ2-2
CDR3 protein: ASRRQGAAGELF

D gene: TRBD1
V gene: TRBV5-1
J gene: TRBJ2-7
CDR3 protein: ASRSGQGAYEQY

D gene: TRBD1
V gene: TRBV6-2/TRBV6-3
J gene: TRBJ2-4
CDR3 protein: ASSYRRTGAMGNIQY

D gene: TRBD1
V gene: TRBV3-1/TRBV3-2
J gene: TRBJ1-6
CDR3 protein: ASSQESGGTGQSPLH

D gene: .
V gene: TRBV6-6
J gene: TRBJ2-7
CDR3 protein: ASSYSPTGSYEQY

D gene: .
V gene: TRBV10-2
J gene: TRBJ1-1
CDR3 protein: ATGVKTEAF

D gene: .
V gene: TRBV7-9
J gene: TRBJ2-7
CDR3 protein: ASSYVSSYEQY

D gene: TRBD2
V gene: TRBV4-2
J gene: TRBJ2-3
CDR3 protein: ASSQDPLAGGLNTQY

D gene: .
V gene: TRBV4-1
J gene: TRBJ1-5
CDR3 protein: ASSQDPSGYSNQPQH

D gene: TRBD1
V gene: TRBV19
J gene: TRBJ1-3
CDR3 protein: ASRQGIFSGNTIY

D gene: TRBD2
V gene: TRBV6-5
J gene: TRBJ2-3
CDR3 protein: ASSYSMGLVVDTQY

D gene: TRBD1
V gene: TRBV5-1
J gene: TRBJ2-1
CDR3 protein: ASSLAGGRNNEQF

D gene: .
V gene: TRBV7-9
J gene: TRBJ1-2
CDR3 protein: ASSPVEGRNYGYT

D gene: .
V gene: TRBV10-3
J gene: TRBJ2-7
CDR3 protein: AISASGEQY

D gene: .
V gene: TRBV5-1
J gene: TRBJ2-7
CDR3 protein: ASSLLDGPSYEQY

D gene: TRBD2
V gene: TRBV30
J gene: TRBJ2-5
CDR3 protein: AWSVASGGAAPETQY

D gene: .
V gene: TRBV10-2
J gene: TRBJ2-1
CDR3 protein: AGGTANEQF

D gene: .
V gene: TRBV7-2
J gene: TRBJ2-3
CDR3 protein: ASSFGGATDTQY

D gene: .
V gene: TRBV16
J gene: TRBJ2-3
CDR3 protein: ASSQLVRTSTDTQY

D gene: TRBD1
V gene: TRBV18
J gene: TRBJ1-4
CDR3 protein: ASSPIRGSTNEKLF

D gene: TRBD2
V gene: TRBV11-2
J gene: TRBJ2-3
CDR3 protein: ASSNRTSGVDTQY

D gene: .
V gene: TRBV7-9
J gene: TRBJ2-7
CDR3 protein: ASSSDRNEQY

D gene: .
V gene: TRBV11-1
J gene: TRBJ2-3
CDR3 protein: ASSPGLTQY

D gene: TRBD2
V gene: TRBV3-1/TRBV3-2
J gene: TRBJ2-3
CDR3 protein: ASSQVSRISGGDTDTQY

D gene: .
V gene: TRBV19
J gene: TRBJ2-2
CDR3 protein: ASSTGRAANTGELF

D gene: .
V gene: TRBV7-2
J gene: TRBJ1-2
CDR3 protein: ASSSHGGANYGYT

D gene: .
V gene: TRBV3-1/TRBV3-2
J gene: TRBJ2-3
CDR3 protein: ASSRSATGDTQY

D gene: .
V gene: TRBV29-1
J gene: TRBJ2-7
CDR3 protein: STLRGIEQY

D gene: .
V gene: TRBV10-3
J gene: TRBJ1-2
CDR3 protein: AISESGDWSFSYT

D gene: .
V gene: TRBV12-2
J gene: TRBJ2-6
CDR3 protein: ASRPQVKGQTQIADQGANVLT

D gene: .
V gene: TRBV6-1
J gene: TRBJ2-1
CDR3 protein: ASSDPRAYNGFNEQF

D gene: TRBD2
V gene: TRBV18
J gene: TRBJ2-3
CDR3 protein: ASSLPTSGGSADTQY

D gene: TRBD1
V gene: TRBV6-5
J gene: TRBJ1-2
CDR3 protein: AIRGTAYGYT

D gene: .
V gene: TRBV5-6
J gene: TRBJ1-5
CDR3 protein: ASSLNKGNRGNQPQH

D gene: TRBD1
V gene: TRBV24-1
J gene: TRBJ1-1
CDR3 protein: ATSDLQEDRALEVNTEAF

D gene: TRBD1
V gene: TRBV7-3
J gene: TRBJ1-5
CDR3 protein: ASSPTTFTGEASQPQH

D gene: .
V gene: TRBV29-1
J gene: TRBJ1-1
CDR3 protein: STRAEGTEAF

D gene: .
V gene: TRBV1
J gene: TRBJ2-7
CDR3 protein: TSSQDLRGLYEQY

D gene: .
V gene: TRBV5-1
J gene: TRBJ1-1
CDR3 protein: ASSPGGIGREAF

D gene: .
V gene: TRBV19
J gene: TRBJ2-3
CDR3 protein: ASSIDLSTDTQY

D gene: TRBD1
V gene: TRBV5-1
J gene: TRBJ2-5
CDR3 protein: ASSLGTARETQY

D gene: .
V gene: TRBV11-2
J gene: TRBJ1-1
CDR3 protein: ASSLGQNTEAF

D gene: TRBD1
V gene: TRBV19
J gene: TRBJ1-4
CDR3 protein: ASSRLGTANEKLF

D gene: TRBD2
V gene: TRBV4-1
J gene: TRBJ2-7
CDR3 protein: ASSQSGTLAYEQY

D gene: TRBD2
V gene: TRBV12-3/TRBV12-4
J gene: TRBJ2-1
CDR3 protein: ASRTSASGEF

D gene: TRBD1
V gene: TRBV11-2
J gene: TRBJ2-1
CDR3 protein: ASSFRRDRGYNEQF

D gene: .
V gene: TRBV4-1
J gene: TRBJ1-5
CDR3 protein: ASSQEVRTVDQPQH

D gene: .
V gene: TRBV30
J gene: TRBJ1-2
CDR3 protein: AWGGYRHGYT

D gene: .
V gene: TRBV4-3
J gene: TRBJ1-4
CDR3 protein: ASSTRIGQPEKLF

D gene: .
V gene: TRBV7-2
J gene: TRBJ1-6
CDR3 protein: ASSLSWGGNSPLH

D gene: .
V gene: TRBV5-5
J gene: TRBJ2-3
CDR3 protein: ASSLVGGAGTDTQY

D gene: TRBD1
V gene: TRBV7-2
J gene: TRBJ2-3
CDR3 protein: ARGTGTGGDTQY

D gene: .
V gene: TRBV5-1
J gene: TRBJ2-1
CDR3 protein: ASSLSPGVQEQF

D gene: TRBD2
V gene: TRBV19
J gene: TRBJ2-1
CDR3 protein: ASSMSGSYNEQF

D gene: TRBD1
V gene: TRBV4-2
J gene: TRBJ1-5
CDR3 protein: ASSQVRPGGPRVIAQH

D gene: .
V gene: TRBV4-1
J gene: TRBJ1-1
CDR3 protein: ASSQEGVIGGQNTEAF

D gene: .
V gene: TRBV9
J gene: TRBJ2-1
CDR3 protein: ASSVAHGRWSSYNEQF

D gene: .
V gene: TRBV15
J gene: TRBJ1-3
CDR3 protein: ATTPGSSGNTIY